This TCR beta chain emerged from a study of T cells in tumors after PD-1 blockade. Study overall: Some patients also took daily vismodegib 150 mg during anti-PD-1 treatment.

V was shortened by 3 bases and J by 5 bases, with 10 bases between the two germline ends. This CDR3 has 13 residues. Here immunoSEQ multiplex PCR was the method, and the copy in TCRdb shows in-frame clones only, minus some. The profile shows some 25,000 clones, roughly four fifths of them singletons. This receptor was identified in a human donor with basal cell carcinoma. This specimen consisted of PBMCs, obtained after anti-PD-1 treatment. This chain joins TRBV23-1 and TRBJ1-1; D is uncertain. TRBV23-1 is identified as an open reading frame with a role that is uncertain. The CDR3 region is CASSQGFETEAFF. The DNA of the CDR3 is TGCGCCAGCAGTCAGGGGTTCGAGACTGAAGCTTTCTTT.